This TCR beta chain originates from a study of cytomegalovirus exposure and HLA in healthy donors (dated by TCRdb to 2017 to 2019). With respect to the entire study: An earlier analysis of roughly 630 of the donors reported roughly 300 Gb of sequence data and some 120 million unique TCR beta sequences from roughly 200 million T cells. The study profiled the T cell repertoires of about 640 subjects by immunosequencing and related them to cytomegalovirus serostatus. Donor age, sex, ethnicity and CMV serostatus were collected together with the repertoire data. On average, roughly 240,000 unique TCR beta nucleotide sequences were sequenced per donor among 300 to 500 genotyped donors of the cohort, with roughly 18% of those sequences being non-productive. The aim of the study was to test whether cataloging public T cell receptors could identify signatures of past pathogen exposure. Besides the first cohort of approximately 670 subjects, a separate validation cohort made up of roughly 130 different subjects was used. Typing coverage differed by locus: A, B, C, DRB1 and DQB1 were typed in roughly 629-630 donors, DQA1 in around 500, DPA1 in 600 to 610, and DPB1 in just under 490. An early release that covered about 600 HLA-typed donors contained approximately 290 gigabases of sequencing data and 75 million to 100 million unique TCR sequences. Rather than using new phenotypic data, the later analysis identified candidate immune exposures from TCR beta sequences and from how often those sequences occurred across donors. All discovery cohort repertoires had been generated on a single sequencing platform. Of the roughly 400 genotyped donors, less than 85% were placed in the genetic ancestry cluster associated with self-reported Caucasian donors. Because of strong linkage in the cohort, four or five DR-DQ haplotypes were treated as single units for association and clustering. A later analysis re-examined previously published TCR beta repertoires from over 500 donors and added high-resolution HLA genotyping to investigate patterns of TCR occurrence. A later genetic analysis used genome-wide SNP genotypes for about 55% of the 666 donors, treating that subset as a discovery cohort. HLA typing covered class I and class II loci at four-digit resolution. An earlier analysis of nearly 600 of the donors applied high-throughput TCR beta sequencing to assess whether each TCR beta V gene segment acted as functional or pseudogenic. High-throughput TCR immunosequencing, statistical association of individual TCRs with disease status, and machine learning were combined to predict cytomegalovirus infection status. On the study overall, not on this receptor specifically: A later analysis found that HLA-associated TCR beta chains were more clonally expanded and had lower generation probabilities than equally common non-associated chains. In a later analysis, about 17,000 TCR beta sequences were associated with specific HLA alleles at a false discovery rate of 0.05. Because HLA typing was missing for some donors at each locus, association tests included only the typed subset. Most TCR sequences were seen in very few donors, while some public TCRs were found in many individuals. A total of roughly 160 TCR beta chains were listed by the study as associated with cytomegalovirus. Because counts were too low, roughly 16 rarely observed V segments, including chromosome 9 orphons, were excluded from the earlier analysis of 587 of the donors. A cluster of highly shared sequence variants was judged likely to represent a technical artifact of the sequencing pipeline. Correlated functional status among segregating V segments might reflect linkage disequilibrium, but an unknown experimental factor could not be ruled out. This cohort had only TCR beta chains sequenced, and the lack of alpha or paired-chain data limited which features could be detected. In a later analysis, several top co-occurrence clusters were reported to appear linked to parvovirus B19, influenza, CMV and Epstein-Barr virus. An earlier analysis of some 560 of the donors showed that most TCR beta V segments appeared in productive rearrangements either about 90% or about 30% of the time, which broadly matched IMGT annotations. The only immune exposure information available for the cohort was CMV serostatus. In a later genetic analysis, a missense DCLRE1C variant was associated with V-gene and J-gene trimming of TCR beta chains, and the association was replicated in an independent cohort. In a later genetic analysis, fewer N-insertions in productive TCRs were reported among donors in an Asian-associated ancestry cluster than the roughly 710-donor mean. A further reported finding was that TCR beta sequences accurately predicted the HLA-A and HLA-B alleles for most subjects in the first cohort. A later analysis found that TCR association rates varied across HLA loci, with DRB1 alleles showing the most associated TCRs and HLA-C alleles the fewest. In vitro tests confirmed that a few of the cytomegalovirus-associated TCR beta chains recognize cytomegalovirus antigens. Some IMGT-functional V segments, including TRBV6-2 and TRBV6-3, could not be told apart with the 87-base-pair reads, so those segments were excluded. According to the authors, the approach could potentially be generalized to other disease states and immunological phenotypes. Sequencing depth was assumed to be roughly uniform across donors in the presence/absence analyses, though that assumption may not hold. When HLA alleles, especially DR and DQ, strongly co-occurred, attributing TCR associations to individual alleles was difficult. In a later analysis, most CMV-associated TCR beta chains were found to appear HLA-restricted, with HLA associations seemingly driven largely by CMV exposure. The classifier was reported to diagnose cytomegalovirus status with high specificity and sensitivity in both the original and validation cohorts.

CDR1 and CDR2 are read off the germline V gene as MNHEY and SVGAGI. The CDR3 spans 13 residues, from the cysteine through the phenylalanine. The retained sequence is limited to the CDR3, 39 bases, with the frame set at the first base. V and J lose 4 bases and 3 bases, and a span of 7 bases separates them. Of note for this clone: This clone's antigen is unknown. No per-base quality is available; no much larger clone lies one base away.

Receptor libraries were prepared by the immunoSEQ multiplex PCR assay. The multiplex PCR relied on a mix of 60 forward primers for TCR Vbeta segments and 13 reverse primers for TCR Jbeta segments. The CDR3 region of rearranged TCR beta genes was amplified from genomic DNA by a multiplex PCR assay. The amplified TCR beta libraries were sequenced on the Illumina HiSeq System as 87-base-pair reads. The paper's processing steps were these. In a later analysis, some 80 million unique TCR beta chains were counted across the 500 to 850 repertoires, and roughly 11 million of these chains were shared by at least two donors. Raw reads were error-corrected and collapsed into unique sequences by a nearest-neighbor algorithm in which closely related sequences were merged to remove PCR and sequencing errors. To assign V, D and J gene segments, CDR3 sequences were aligned to IMGT reference sequences. For a sequence to be retained, a match of at least six nucleotides was required to both a V gene segment and a J gene segment. Rearrangements were classified as productive when the CDR3 lacked stop codons and remained in frame with V and J, and all other rearrangements were classified as non-productive. CDR3 was defined by IMGT convention, running from the second conserved V-encoded cysteine to the conserved J-encoded phenylalanine. The earlier analysis of about 530 of the donors excluded any sequence lacking an unambiguous match to a single V gene segment. In an earlier analysis of approximately 610 of the donors, V segments were called functional above 56.7% productive rearrangements and were called segregating when the between-donor standard deviation exceeded 5%. A statistical classification framework was built to diagnose cytomegalovirus status from the catalog of TCR beta chain sequences. A later analysis assigned V and J genes by comparing TCR nucleotide sequences with IMGT/GENE-DB human TR gene sequences. A later analysis assigned CDR3 sequences and most-parsimonious VDJ recombination scenarios with the TCRdist pipeline. In a later analysis, every TCR beta chain was defined by the combination of its CDR3 amino acid sequence and its V-gene family, and reads without a unique V-gene family were dropped. In a later analysis, 550 to 650 highly shared, low-generation-probability nucleotide sequences were removed to address suspected cross-contamination and a sequencing artifact. For each public chain, a later analysis derived a clonal expansion index from normalized ranks of inferred template counts within each repertoire. In a later analysis, generation probabilities were computed using a VDJ recombination model fitted to out-of-frame rearrangements, and the results were checked against IGoR. A later analysis scored TCR-TCR, TCR-HLA and TCR-CMV co-occurrence with hypergeometric tests, applying a repertoire-size bias correction to TCR pairs. In a later analysis, false discovery rates were estimated by permuting HLA or CMV assignments 20 times. In a later analysis, co-occurring TCRs were grouped using DBSCAN, and TCRdist sequence similarity was added for clustering within HLA-allele-positive subsets. Repertoires with fewer than 30,000 or more than 120,000 public chains were left out of co-occurrence clustering, as were five repertoires with anomalous nucleotide sharing. The source is immuneACCESS, and TCRdb retained only in-frame sequences with V and J called. Part of the clones is not carried over; for the studies checked, unresolved V genes explain less than half of this, and the remainder is unexplained. The D gene and trimming were derived from the DNA, and the V and J assignments and clone size from that table. The sample table shows 200,000 to 250,000 clones, and 82% are seen once. Jointly, the top ten make up 5% to 6.5% of the sample.

The cohort comprised fewer than 750 healthy bone marrow donors. At the time of sampling, all cohort members were nominally healthy, though unrecorded immune exposures were likely present. The donor tested CMV seropositive, placing the donor among the 289 seropositive members of the cohort. Every donor gave a peripheral blood sample, and the peripheral blood mononuclear cells from that sample were used for TCR beta sequencing. Genomic DNA was extracted from the blood cell samples with the Qiagen DNeasy Blood Extraction Kit. Rearrangement joined TRBV6-5 to TRBJ1-3; confidence is insufficient to name the D gene. This receptor was identified in a woman in her thirties or forties in good health and CMV-seropositive. The source material was PBMCs. The CDR3 sequence is CASSFSVGNTIYF. DNA sequence: TGTGCCAGCAGTTTTTCAGTTGGAAACACCATATATTTT.